This T cell receptor beta chain was sequenced during a study of tumor-infiltrating lymphocytes in primary liver carcinoma. Trimming cost V 7 bases and J 5 bases, with 12 bases left between them. The germline V gene has CDR1 MNHEY and CDR2 SVGAGI. The CDR3 has 14 residues. Constant-region priming of roughly 0.45 ug total RNA yielded TCR beta cDNA. Investigators got TCR beta libraries out of three nested multiplex PCR rounds, done with slightly modified ARM-PCR. Investigators reported that the first two PCR rounds, at around 11 cycles each, used TRBV1-TRBV30 forward primers with a C-beta reverse primer. TCRdb itself ran the multiplex PCR reads through MiXCR, one entry per CDR3 protein. Of about 78,000 distinct CDR3 sequences in the sample, over 55% were seen once. DNA and RNA were both co-extracted from about 19-30 mg of bulk tissue that had not been sorted. Patients underwent surgical resection for primary liver carcinoma. Treatment-naive at the time, the patients had chronic HBV infection.

The source material was liver tumor tissue from sampling region 4. Regarding subset: tumor region T4, right-lateral pole. This TCR came from a woman aged 55-69 years with primary liver carcinoma and hepatitis B virus infection. The rearrangement joins TRBV6-5 to TRBJ1-6; no firm D call. The CDR3 nucleotides read TGTGCCAGCAAGGCGGCAGGAAATAATTCACCCCTCCACTTT. This encodes CASKAAGNNSPLHF.